The 9 T cell receptor beta chains listed next were all sequenced from one sample in a study of T cell repertoires in cytomegalovirus infection. TCRdb analysed the reads with MiXCR anew, one entry per CDR3 protein. The repertoire includes some 680,000 distinct CDR3 sequences, 35% of them detected once, and roughly 2.9% sits in the top ten. The sequencing sample was made of PBMCs. Receptor source: a human donor in good health (CMV status not recorded). Some clones in this sample may be carry-over from other donors' samples.

This sequence joins TRBV9 and TRBJ1-2, with 7 nucleotides matching TRBD1. Germline V gene lookup returns CDR1 SGDLS and CDR2 YYNGEE. V gave up 0 bases and J gave up 12 bases; unmatched junction bases: 2. CDR3 length equals 11 residues. CDR3 DNA sequence: TGTGCCAGCAGCGTAGGTAGGGGGCACACCTTC. Translated, it gives CASSVGRGHTF.

V and J are TRBV20-1 and TRBJ1-2; TRBD1 agrees at 7 bases. The germline gives CDR1 DFQATT, CDR2 SNEGSKA (reference sequence). The CDR3 consists of 14 residues. J was trimmed by 3 bases and V by 2 bases; bases with no gene match: 6. This CDR3 is CSARKQGSDYGYTF. CDR3 nucleotides: TGCAGTGCTAGAAAACAGGGGTCCGACTATGGCTACACCTTC.

This clonotype turned up a few times. J is TRBJ2-1 and V is TRBV5-5; D is unresolved. The V end lost 0 bases, the J end lost 0 bases, and 10 bases lay between the germline ends. The germline V gene has CDR1 SGHKS and CDR2 YYEKEE (reference sequence). There are 16 residues in the CDR3. DNA for the CDR3: TGTGCCAGCAGCTTGGTGACAACTGGCTCCTACAATGAGCAGTTCTTC. This gives the protein CASSLVTTGSYNEQFF.

The gene calls are TRBV5-6 and TRBJ2-3; 9 positions agree with TRBD2. Germline loops: CDR1 SGHDT, CDR2 YYEEEE. V lost 0 bases to trimming and J lost 2 bases; unmatched junction nucleotides: 4. The CDR3 has 16 amino acids. DNA for the CDR3: TGTGCCAGCAGCTTGGGTAGCGGGAGAGTCACAGATACGCAGTATTTT. Protein: CASSLGSGRVTDTQYF.

The V call is TRBV2, the J call TRBJ2-7; D gene ambiguous. V lost 7 bases and J lost 1, with 8 bases in between. From germline, CDR1 is SNHLY and CDR2 FYNNEI. The CDR3 is 12 residues long. CDR3 residues: CASKDQSYEQYF. The CDR3 coding sequence is TGTGCCAGCAAAGACCAATCCTACGAGCAGTACTTC.

This clonotype was counted between two and nine times. This chain links TRBV28 with TRBJ2-7, with D tentatively TRBD1 (5 bases). CDR3 size: 18 residues. V was cut by 2 bases and J by 4 bases, with 24 bases left in between. Germline CDR1 and CDR2: MDHEN and SYDVKM. In DNA, the CDR3 is TGTGCCAGCAGTTTAGGGGCCCTAGGTGGGAAGGGTCAATACGAGCAGTACTTC. The encoded protein is CASSLGALGGKGQYEQYF.

This clonotype was observed at least ten times. The chain links TRBV12-3 or TRBV12-4 to TRBJ2-4; D gene uncertain. The length of the CDR3 is 16 residues. Trimming took off 5 bases at V and 3 bases at J, with 17 bases between the two ends. The CDR3 coding sequence is TGTGCCAGCAGTCCCTCCTCTGGGTTTGTCAAAAACATTCAGTACTTC. It yields the protein CASSPSSGFVKNIQYF.

Only a few counts were recorded for this clonotype. The V and J genes are TRBV19 and TRBJ1-5; D uncertain. Per the germline V gene, CDR1 is LNHDA and CDR2 is SQIVND (reference sequence). The CDR3 contains 16 residues. V lost 5 bases and J lost 0, with 14 bases in between. The CDR3 DNA reads TGTGCCAGTAGTGCCCCCGGAAGAAATAGCAATCAGCCCCAGCATTTT. It is translated as CASSAPGRNSNQPQHF.

V is TRBV7-6 and J is TRBJ2-3; no clear D gene. The CDR3 is 12 residues long. The V end lost 5 bases, the J end lost 4 bases, and 7 bases lay between the germline ends. The germline gives CDR1 SGHVS, CDR2 FNYEAQ. The CDR3 loop reads CASSPVADTQYF. The CDR3 DNA reads TGTGCCAGCAGCCCAGTTGCAGATACGCAGTATTTT.